Reported below is one TCR beta chain. The record originates from a study of blood T cell repertoires in COVID-19. Study as a whole: Sources were T cells, B-cell-depleted T cells, or PBMCs; the material itself was cDNA or gDNA.

Generated by immunoSEQ multiplex PCR, the TCRdb table keeps only in-frame clones and is missing some. The data contain 200,000 to 250,000 clones, 82% of them singletons. The source of this sequence is an elderly woman with acute or convalescent COVID-19. Sequencing was done on a sample of peripheral blood.

For the CDR3, the DNA is TGTGCCAGCAGCGTCGGAATAGGGGATGGCTACACCTTC. Protein sequence: CASSVGIGDGYTF. The V gene is TRBV9, the J gene TRBJ1-2; tentatively, D is TRBD1 (5 bases). The germline V gene encodes CDR1 SGDLS and CDR2 YYNGEE. The CDR3 sequence is 13 residues long. V was pared by 2 bases and J by 6 bases, with 11 bases between.